The 21 T cell receptor beta chains reported below all come from one sample, sequenced in a study of T cells in localized non-small cell lung cancer. The repertoire was sequenced with immunoSEQ multiplex PCR; TCRdb's copy has only in-frame clones and lacks some. The sample shows roughly 70,000 clones, roughly nine tenths of them seen only once. Specimen: peripheral blood, collected before any cancer treatment. All receptors derive from a male donor at least 60 years old with stage III squamous cell lung carcinoma.

V gene TRBV5-1 combines with J gene TRBJ2-5; 12 nucleotides match TRBD2. Germline loops: CDR1 SGHRS, CDR2 YFSETQ. After removal of 3 bases from V and 6 bases from J, the junction contained 6 bases not matched to a gene. CDR3 length: 15 residues. CDR3 nucleotides: TGCGCCAGCAGCTCGCTAGCGGGGGGGCCGAAGACCCAGTACTTC. Translated, it gives CASSSLAGGPKTQYF.

The chain has TRBV4-2 and TRBJ2-2, with D hard to call. The CDR3 consists of 13 residues. Trimming removed 6 bases at V and 8 bases at J, with 13 bases between. Per germline, CDR1 LGHNA and CDR2 YNFKEQ. The CDR3 loop reads CASRGGFAGELFF. In nucleotides, the CDR3 is TGTGCCAGCAGAGGCGGCTTCGCGGGGGAGCTGTTTTTT.

This chain links TRBV7-2 with TRBJ2-1; TRBD1 matches at 8 bases. This CDR3 is 16 amino acids long. From germline, CDR1 is SGHTA and CDR2 FQGNSA. J was trimmed by 0 bases and V by 4 bases; bases with no gene match: 5. For the CDR3, the DNA is TGTGCCAGCAGCTATAGGACAGGGAGCTCCTACAATGAGCAGTTCTTC. This gives the protein CASSYRTGSSYNEQFF.

The CDR3 nucleotides read TGCAGCGTTGAACGGGGGTTAGGCTATGGCTACACCTTC. Translating it yields CSVERGLGYGYTF. The chain carries TRBV29-1 and TRBJ1-2, with TRBD1 as a possible D gene (5 bases). The germline CDR1 and CDR2 sequences are SQVTM and ANQGSEA. The length of the CDR3 is 13 residues. The V gene lost 2 bases and the J gene lost 4 bases, with 11 bases spanning the gap.

The V and J genes are TRBV2 and TRBJ2-3; 10 bases map to TRBD2. The V gene's germline CDR1 is SNHLY and CDR2 FYNNEI. The CDR3 covers 14 residues. Trimming cost V 2 bases and J 10 bases; bases outside gene matches: 6. CDR3 loop: CASSELAGVSSQYF. CDR3 nucleotides: TGTGCCAGCAGTGAACTAGCGGGGGTATCGTCGCAGTATTTT. The full variable domain, in which reference TRBV2 and TRBJ2-3 provide the parts outside the CDR3, is EPEVTQTPSHQVTQMGQEVILRCVPISNHLYFYWYRQILGQKVEFLVSFYNNEISEKSEIFDDQFSVERPDGSNFTLKIRSTKLEDSAMYFCASSELAGVSSQYFGPGTRLTVL.

The CDR3 spells CASSSYGTGNSPLHF. The DNA for the CDR3 is TGTGCCAGCAGTTCTTATGGGACTGGAAATTCACCCCTCCACTTT. This chain uses TRBV28 with TRBJ1-6, with D possibly matching TRBD1 (5 bases). There are 15 residues in the CDR3. With 4 bases removed from V and 7 bases from J, the gap between germline ends came to 14 bases. Germline V CDR1 and CDR2: MDHEN, SYDVKM. The full variable domain, with the rest looked up from reference TRBV28 and TRBJ1-6, is DVKVTQSSRYLVKRTGEKVFLECVQDMDHENMFWYRQDPGLGLRLIYFSYDVKMKEKGDIPEGYSVSREKKERFSLILESASTNQTSMYLCASSSYGTGNSPLHFGNGTRLTVT.

The rearrangement links TRBV4-3 to TRBJ2-7; D may be TRBD1 or TRBD2 (5 bases each). There are 13 residues in the CDR3. Germline V lookup: CDR1 LGHNA, CDR2 YSLEER. V was pared by 4 bases and J by 6 bases, with 13 bases between. As DNA, the CDR3 is TGCGCCAGCAGCCGGGGGAGCGTCGGCGAGCAGTACTTC. Amino acid sequence: CASSRGSVGEQYF.

This chain joins TRBV28 and TRBJ1-5, with 12 bases aligning to TRBD1. In germline, CDR1 is MDHEN, CDR2 SYDVKM. V dropped 6 bases and J dropped 8; count of bases not matched to a gene: 8. This CDR3 is built from 15 residues. The CDR3 DNA is TGTGCCAGCAGCCGGGACAGGGGGCAGTTAAAGCCCCAGCATTTT. Its translation: CASSRDRGQLKPQHF. Filled out from reference TRBV28 and TRBJ1-5, the complete variable domain reads DVKVTQSSRYLVKRTGEKVFLECVQDMDHENMFWYRQDPGLGLRLIYFSYDVKMKEKGDIPEGYSVSREKKERFSLILESASTNQTSMYLCASSRDRGQLKPQHFGDGTRLSIL.

The rearrangement uses TRBV5-1 and TRBJ1-3; TRBD1 aligns across 8 bases. J gave up 0 bases and V 4 bases, and 15 bases lay outside the gene matches. The germline gives CDR1 SGHRS, CDR2 YFSETQ. There are 19 residues in the CDR3. The DNA for the CDR3 is TGCGCCAGCAGCCTCGGAGGAAGGGACAGGTCGACCTCTGGAAACACCATATATTTT. It codes for CASSLGGRDRSTSGNTIYF. The full variable domain, completed using reference TRBV5-1 and TRBJ1-3, is KAGVTQTPRYLIKTRGQQVTLSCSPISGHRSVSWYQQTPGQGLQFLFEYFSETQRNKGNFPGRFSGRQFSNSRSEMNVSTLELGDSALYLCASSLGGRDRSTSGNTIYFGEGSWLTVV.

The chain has TRBV6-1 and TRBJ2-3, with 7 bases aligning to TRBD1. J gave up 2 bases and V 6 bases, and 8 bases lay outside the gene matches. The CDR3 extends over 15 amino acids. Per the germline V gene, CDR1 is MNHNS and CDR2 is SASEGT. The CDR3 is CASRVAGGNTDTQYF. Here the CDR3 DNA reads TGTGCCAGCAGGGTGGCAGGGGGAAACACAGATACGCAGTATTTT.

The V call is TRBV6-1, the J call TRBJ1-2; no definite D call. V was trimmed by 7 bases and J by 6 bases, leaving 9 bases between them. The CDR3 totals 11 residues. Germline-derived CDR1 and CDR2 are MNHNS and SASEGT. CDR3 in DNA: TGTGCCAGCAATGGGGTGGATGGCTACACCTTC. Its protein is CASNGVDGYTF.

This chain links TRBV2 with TRBJ1-2, with D perhaps TRBD1 (6 bases). Germline CDR1 SNHLY, CDR2 FYNNEI. V lost 1 base to trimming and J lost 5 bases, with 14 bases between them. The CDR3 contains 15 residues. In DNA form, the CDR3 reads TGTGCCAGCAGTGAAGGGGGGGGCGGGCAGTATGGCTACACCTTC. Residues: CASSEGGGGQYGYTF.

This chain joins TRBV7-8 and TRBJ1-2; 7 nucleotides match TRBD1. This CDR3 contains 14 residues. The junction had 3 bases not matched to a gene; V was cut back by 1 base and J by 4 bases. Germline-derived CDR1 and CDR2 are SGHVS and FQNEAQ. The CDR3 DNA is TGTGCCAGCAGCTTAGGGGCAGGGGGCTATGGCTACACCTTC. This translates into CASSLGAGGYGYTF.

This chain joins TRBV11-2 and TRBJ1-2; 7 nucleotides align to TRBD1. The CDR3 is made up of 13 amino acids. Germline V gene data show CDR1 as SGHAT and CDR2 as FQNNGV. Losses at the gene ends were 0 bases for V and 8 bases for J; bases not matched to a gene: 3. The CDR3 protein is CASSLDGTAGYTF. Written as DNA, the CDR3 is TGTGCCAGCAGCTTAGACGGGACAGCCGGCTACACCTTC.

This chain joins TRBV7-8 and TRBJ1-2; 10 positions agree with TRBD1. Germline assignment: CDR1 SGHVS and CDR2 FQNEAQ. J gave up 6 bases and V 3 bases, and 7 bases lay outside the gene matches. CDR3 size: 15 residues. The CDR3 region is CASSLLTGGVDGYTF. DNA of the CDR3: TGTGCCAGCAGCTTGCTGACAGGGGGCGTTGATGGCTACACCTTC.

As DNA, the CDR3 is TGTGCCTCTGGGGTTGGTAGCGGGGGCACCACAGATACGCAGTATTTT. This gives the protein CASGVGSGGTTDTQYF. The V and J genes are TRBV7-2 and TRBJ2-3, with 9 bases matching TRBD2. This CDR3 comprises 16 residues. J lost 2 bases, V lost 11 bases, and 14 bases had no gene match. Germline loops: CDR1 SGHTA, CDR2 FQGNSA.

The rearrangement uses TRBV9 and TRBJ1-6, with D tentatively TRBD1 (5 bases). The CDR3 contains 14 residues. In germline, CDR1 is SGDLS, CDR2 YYNGEE. Trimming removed 4 bases at V and 3 bases at J, with 8 bases between. For the CDR3, the DNA is TGTGCCAGCAGCCTCGACAGCTATAATTCACCCCTCCACTTT. This codes for CASSLDSYNSPLHF. The variable domain in full, with the rest retrieved from reference TRBV9 and TRBJ1-6, is DSGVTQTPKHLITATGQRVTLRCSPRSGDLSVYWYQQSLDQGLQFLIQYYNGEERAKGNILERFSAQQFPDLHSELNLSSLELGDSALYFCASSLDSYNSPLHFGNGTRLTVT.

This rearrangement joins TRBV10-3 to TRBJ1-4, with a tentative D call TRBD1 (5 bases). V was trimmed by 3 bases and J by 8 bases, leaving 7 bases between them. The CDR3 loop spans 12 amino acids. Per germline, CDR1 ENHRY and CDR2 SYGVKD. The CDR3, as DNA: TGTGCCATCAGTGACTGGGGGGAAAAACTGTTTTTT. Protein product: CAISDWGEKLFF.

The rearrangement uses TRBV6-5 and TRBJ1-6, with D possibly TRBD1 on 6 matching bases. The germline CDR1 and CDR2 sequences are MNHEY and SVGAGI. The CDR3 consists of 13 residues. The V gene lost 10 bases and the J gene lost 7 bases, with 14 bases spanning the gap. The CDR3 region has the DNA TGTGCCATTCAACAGGGATTAAATTCACCCCTCCACTTT. It encodes CAIQQGLNSPLHF.

The chain uses TRBV6-6 and TRBJ1-3; TRBD1 agrees at 7 bases. Germline lookup yields CDR1 MNHNY and CDR2 SVGAGI (reference sequence). V shed 5 bases and J 0 bases; nucleotides not matched to a gene: 7. This CDR3 comprises 16 residues. CDR3 sequence: CASSQGGVSSGNTIYF. The CDR3 nucleotides are TGTGCCAGCAGTCAAGGGGGCGTAAGCTCTGGAAACACCATATATTTT.

The chain joins TRBV25-1 to TRBJ2-2; 9 nucleotides match TRBD1. The CDR3 length is 14 residues. The germline CDR1 and CDR2 sequences are MGHDK and SYGVNS. The V gene end was trimmed by 8 bases and the J gene end by 3 bases; junction bases not matched to a gene: 4. In DNA form, the CDR3 reads TGTGCCAGCGGGGGACAGGGAGACACCGGGGAGCTGTTTTTT. Encoded protein: CASGGQGDTGELFF.